This TCR beta chain emerged from a study of cytomegalovirus exposure and HLA in healthy donors. PCR amplification relied on 60 Vbeta primers (plus 13 Jbeta primers). Here immunoSEQ multiplex PCR was the method, and the copy in TCRdb shows in-frame clones only, minus some. The repertoire consists of some 76,000 clones, with 70% to 90% occurring once and the leading ten covering roughly 2%. Germline assignment: CDR1 SNHLY and CDR2 FYNNEI. The V and J ends lost 1 base and 2 bases, in that order; junction bases with no gene match: 13. This CDR3 spans 19 amino acids. The material sequenced was PBMCs. This TCR derives from a woman younger than 45 in good health and CMV-seronegative. The V and J genes are TRBV2 and TRBJ1-4, with 7 bases that match TRBD1. Here the CDR3 reads CASSEEGAYEVWTNEKLFF. The DNA of the CDR3 is TGTGCCAGCAGTGAAGAGGGGGCGTACGAAGTTTGGACTAATGAAAAACTGTTTTTT.